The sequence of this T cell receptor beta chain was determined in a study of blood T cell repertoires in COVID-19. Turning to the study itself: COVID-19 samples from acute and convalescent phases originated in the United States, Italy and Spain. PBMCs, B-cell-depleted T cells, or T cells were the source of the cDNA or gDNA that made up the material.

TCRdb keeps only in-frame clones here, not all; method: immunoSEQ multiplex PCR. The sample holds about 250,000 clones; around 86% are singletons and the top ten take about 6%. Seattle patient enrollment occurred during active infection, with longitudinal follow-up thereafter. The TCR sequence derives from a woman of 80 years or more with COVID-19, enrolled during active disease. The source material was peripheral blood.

The CDR3 DNA reads TGTGCCTCCGGAACGGGGGGGCCCGGCACCGGGGAGCTGTTTTTT. It translates to CASGTGGPGTGELFF. The V and J genes are TRBV28 and TRBJ2-2; 8 bases match TRBD2. The germline gives CDR1 MDHEN, CDR2 SYDVKM. The CDR3 covers 15 residues. Trimming took 11 bases from V and 4 from J; bases not matched to a gene: 12.